The 25 T cell receptor beta chains reported below all come from one sample, sequenced in a study of T cells in Graves' hyperthyroidism and ophthalmopathy. There were TCR beta CDR3 regions amplified from RNA transcripts. HTBI primers were the set used in a first-round RT-PCR of the TCR CDR3. TCRdb reanalysed the multiplex PCR reads using MiXCR and keeps one entry per CDR3 protein. The repertoire includes 450,000 to 650,000 distinct CDR3 sequences, roughly a sixth of them detected once, and 17% sits in the top ten. The sample comprised blood. These receptors were taken from a woman between 18 and 29 years old with Graves' ophthalmopathy.

This clonotype showed up many times. This chain's CDR3 is CASSQEDRRGGYGYTF. CDR3 bases: TGTGCCAGCAGCCAAGAGGATCGCAGGGGAGGCTATGGCTACACCTTC. This chain joins TRBV3-1 and TRBJ1-2, with a weak D call TRBD1 (6 bases). The CDR3 is 16 amino acids. The V gene lost 0 bases and the J gene lost 4 bases, with 15 bases spanning the gap. The germline V gene encodes CDR1 LGHDT and CDR2 YNNKEL (reference sequence). The whole variable domain, filled in from reference TRBV3-1 and TRBJ1-2, reads DTAVSQTPKYLVTQMGNDKSIKCEQNLGHDTMYWYKQDSKKFLKIMFSYNNKELIINETVPNRFSPKSPDKAHLNLHINSLELGDSAVYFCASSQEDRRGGYGYTFGSGTRLTVV.

V is TRBV30 and J is TRBJ1-1, with D possibly TRBD1 on 5 matching bases. V was shortened by 5 bases and J by 4 bases, with 14 bases between the two germline ends. The CDR3 has 13 amino acids. Germline loops: CDR1 GTSNPN, CDR2 SVGIG (reference sequence). The CDR3 DNA follows: TGTGCCTGGGGGGGGACCTCGGGCACTGAAGCTTTCTTT. Translation gives CAWGGTSGTEAFF.

This clonotype has only a few counts. The gene calls are TRBV2 and TRBJ1-1, with 8 bases identical to TRBD1. The CDR3 is 15 residues long. With V trimmed by 1 base and J by 7 bases, 8 bases remained unmatched. Germline CDR1 is SNHLY and CDR2 is FYNNEI. CDR3 in amino acids: CASSEGHRGTNEAFF. The CDR3 DNA follows: TGTGCCAGCAGTGAAGGGCACAGGGGGACAAATGAAGCTTTCTTT.

This clonotype has just a few counts. The chain joins TRBV6-1 to TRBJ1-2, with 7 positions matching TRBD1. Germline lookup yields CDR1 MNHNS and CDR2 SASEGT. CDR3 length: 15 residues. The V segment lost 5 bases and the J segment 4 bases; nucleotides outside the gene matches: 10. CDR3 region: CASSYGDRDAYGYTF. The DNA of the CDR3 is TGTGCCAGCAGTTATGGTGACAGGGACGCCTATGGCTACACCTTC.

The CDR3 reads CASSSRLAGGSNEQFF. CDR3 nucleotide sequence: TGTGCCAGCAGCTCTAGACTAGCGGGAGGCTCCAATGAGCAGTTCTTC. The J gene is TRBJ2-1, the V gene TRBV7-9; TRBD2 agrees at 13 bases. CDR1 is SEHNR, CDR2 FQNEAQ, per germline (reference sequence). V shed 4 bases, J shed 6 bases, and the junction held 6 bases outside the gene matches. The CDR3 totals 16 residues.

This clonotype was seen ten or more times. This sequence joins TRBV27 and TRBJ2-1, with D tentatively TRBD2 (5 bases). There are 15 residues in the CDR3. V was trimmed by 5 bases and J by 0 bases, leaving 11 bases between them. Germline V gene data show CDR1 as MNHEY and CDR2 as SMNVEV (reference sequence). CDR3 in amino acids: CASSPLGSSYNEQFF. The DNA for the CDR3 is TGTGCCAGCAGTCCACTAGGTTCCTCCTACAATGAGCAGTTCTTC.

This clonotype was found a few times. This chain uses TRBV7-6 with TRBJ2-1, with D hard to call. This CDR3 is 15 amino acids long. CDR1 and CDR2 from the germline V gene are SGHVS and FNYEAQ. The V end was cut by 1 base, the J end by 0 bases, with 7 bases between. CDR3 bases: TGTGCCAGCAGCTTAGAGCCTAGCTCCTACAATGAGCAGTTCTTC. Its translation is CASSLEPSSYNEQFF.

In this sample, this clonotype turned up once. The genes are TRBV5-4 and TRBJ2-2; the D gene is possibly TRBD1 (6 bases). The germline V and J ends were trimmed by 0 bases and 4 bases, with 10 bases remaining between them. The CDR3 is 15 amino acids. Germline values: CDR1 SGHNT, CDR2 YYREEE (reference sequence). CDR3 nucleotide sequence: TGTGCCAGCAGCTTGGACAGGGTCGGCACCGGGGAGCTGTTTTTT. Translated, it gives CASSLDRVGTGELFF.

This clonotype has a handful of counts. The chain employs TRBV19 and TRBJ1-1; maybe TRBD1 (5 bases). The CDR3 loop spans 13 amino acids. Per germline, CDR1 LNHDA and CDR2 SQIVND (reference sequence). With 3 bases removed from V and 7 bases from J, the gap between germline ends came to 12 bases. CDR3 loop: CASSMGLGDEAFF. CDR3 in DNA: TGTGCCAGTAGTATGGGGTTGGGGGATGAAGCTTTCTTT.

This clonotype was picked up many times. The chain couples TRBV7-2 to TRBJ2-5; 9 nucleotides line up with TRBD2. J gave up 1 base and V 2 bases, and 5 bases lay outside the gene matches. This CDR3 region has 16 residues. The germline gives CDR1 SGHTA, CDR2 FQGNSA. The CDR3 DNA reads TGTGCCAGCAGCTTAAACCCTAGCGGGGCCCAAGAGACCCAGTACTTC. Its translation: CASSLNPSGAQETQYF. Filled out from reference TRBV7-2 and TRBJ2-5, the complete variable domain reads GAGVSQSPSNKVTEKGKDVELRCDPISGHTALYWYRQSLGQGLEFLIYFQGNSAPDKSGLPSDRFSAERTGGSVSTLTIQRTQQEDSAVYLCASSLNPSGAQETQYFGPGTRLLVL.

This clonotype was recorded many times. The rearrangement uses TRBV7-2 and TRBJ1-2, with 11 bases fitting TRBD1. CDR3 length: 15 residues. CDR1 is SGHTA, CDR2 FQGNSA, per germline. J lost 5 bases, V lost 5 bases, and 7 bases had no gene match. The DNA of the CDR3 is TGTGCCAGCAGCCCGTTCGGGGACAGGGGGTATGGCTACACCTTC. It specifies CASSPFGDRGYGYTF.

The gene calls are TRBV9 and TRBJ2-7; 12 bases fit TRBD1. The CDR3 has 16 residues. After removal of 4 bases from V and 2 bases from J, the junction contained 7 bases not matched to a gene. Germline V gene data show CDR1 as SGDLS and CDR2 as YYNGEE. The CDR3 here is CASSPTGTGGPYEQYF. CDR3 DNA sequence: TGTGCCAGCAGCCCGACCGGGACAGGGGGCCCCTACGAGCAGTACTTC.

Ten or more counts support this clonotype. The chain is built from TRBV18 and TRBJ2-1; possible D gene TRBD1, 6 bases. Trimming shortened V by 8 bases and J by 1 base, and 9 bases separated the two germline ends. Germline V gene sequence: CDR1 KGHSH, CDR2 LQKENI. This CDR3 spans 13 amino acids. The DNA of the CDR3 is TGTGCCAGCGTACAGGGTTCCTACAATGAGCAGTTCTTC. Protein: CASVQGSYNEQFF.

Of note for this clonotype: Being one base from a much bigger clone, this may be a read error. The J gene is TRBJ1-1, the V gene TRBV7-8; D not certain. Germline CDR1 is SGHVS and CDR2 is FQNEAQ. The CDR3 is made up of 13 amino acids. CDR3 coding DNA: TGTGCCAGGAGCTCGTTGGGTAACACTGAAGCTTTCTTT. The encoded protein is CARSSLGNTEAFF.

This chain uses TRBV6-2 or TRBV6-3 with TRBJ2-1, with a tentative D call TRBD1 (6 bases). Trimming removed 5 bases from V and 10 bases from J, with 18 bases in between. This CDR3 is 14 amino acids long. CDR1 and CDR2 from the germline V gene are MNHEY and SVGEGT. CDR3 DNA: TGTGCCAGCAGTACCGTCGGACAGCGCCGAGAGCAGTTCTTC. This codes for CASSTVGQRREQFF.

This clonotype has ten or more counts. This chain uses TRBV5-1 with TRBJ2-3; the match to TRBD2 covers 14 bases. J gave up 3 bases and V 4 bases, and 4 bases lay outside the gene matches. Germline-derived CDR1 and CDR2 are SGHRS and YFSETQ. The CDR3 extends over 16 amino acids. CDR3 protein: CASSSGTSGGTDTQYF. The CDR3 nucleotides read TGCGCCAGCAGCAGCGGGACTAGCGGGGGTACAGATACGCAGTATTTT.

Concerning this clonotype: A much larger clone sits a single nucleotide away, making a read error possible. The rearrangement uses TRBV30 and TRBJ2-2; 11 nucleotides line up with TRBD1. The CDR3 is 16 residues long. CDR1 GTSNPN and CDR2 SVGIG come from the germline V gene (reference sequence). The CDR3 DNA reads TGTGCCTGGAGTGTAGGGTGGACAGGGGGCACCGGGGAGCTGTCTTTT. Its protein product is CAWSVGWTGGTGELSF.

This clonotype was observed at least ten times. The chain has TRBV3-1 and TRBJ1-1; D is uncertain. There are 13 residues in the CDR3. In germline, CDR1 is LGHDT, CDR2 YNNKEL (reference sequence). V lost 4 bases, J lost 0 bases, and 6 bases lay in between. The CDR3 region has the DNA TGTGCCAGCAGCCCCTTCATGAACACTGAAGCTTTCTTT. It encodes CASSPFMNTEAFF.

In this sample, this clonotype turned up many times. The chain is built from TRBV6-2 or TRBV6-3 and TRBJ2-2; D is undetermined. The CDR3 totals 13 residues. Germline V gives CDR1 MNHEY, CDR2 SVGEGT. V gave up 4 bases and J gave up 3 bases, with 6 bases separating them. The CDR3 loop is CASSSDYTGELFF. The CDR3 nucleotides are TGTGCCAGCAGTTCTGACTACACCGGGGAGCTGTTTTTT.

This clonotype was seen more than once but under ten times. The gene calls are TRBV2 and TRBJ2-7, with TRBD2 as a possible D gene (6 bases). Trimming shortened V by 3 bases and J by 0 bases, and 9 bases separated the two germline ends. The CDR3 runs to 14 residues. Germline V gene data show CDR1 as SNHLY and CDR2 as FYNNEI. The CDR3 spells CASSEGGNSYEQYF. CDR3 nucleotide sequence: TGTGCCAGCAGTGAGGGCGGGAACTCCTACGAGCAGTACTTC.

This clonotype was seen more than once but under ten times. V usage is TRBV25-1 and J usage is TRBJ2-7; TRBD1 agrees at 8 bases. J gave up 6 bases and V 3 bases, and 10 bases lay outside the gene matches. Germline CDR1 is MGHDK and CDR2 is SYGVNS. The CDR3 consists of 15 residues. The CDR3 bases are TGTGCCAGCAGTGATACGGGACAGGCCAGGTTCGAGCAGTACTTC. Its protein product is CASSDTGQARFEQYF.

This chain joins TRBV20-1 and TRBJ1-6, with D tentatively TRBD1 (6 bases). V was cut by 6 bases and J by 9 bases, with 24 bases left in between. The CDR3 consists of 16 residues. The germline V gene has CDR1 DFQATT and CDR2 SNEGSKA (reference sequence). Here the CDR3 DNA reads TGCAGTGCCCGGACCTCAGGGGATCCTAGAAGTTCACCCCTCCACTTT. Amino acids: CSARTSGDPRSSPLHF.

This clonotype occurred many times. The gene calls are TRBV3-1 and TRBJ1-1; D is possibly TRBD1 (5 bases). Germline-derived CDR1 and CDR2 are LGHDT and YNNKEL (reference sequence). The CDR3 totals 15 residues. The ends were cut back, 1 base at V and 4 bases at J, with 13 bases in the middle. DNA of the CDR3: TGTGCCAGCAGCCAAGTGGCAGGGAGTCGCACTGAAGCTTTCTTT. Encoded protein: CASSQVAGSRTEAFF.

The DNA of the CDR3 is TGTGCCAGCAGTCAAGGGACGGAAAGCTCCTACGAGCAGTACTTC. Translating it yields CASSQGTESSYEQYF. V gene TRBV27 combines with J gene TRBJ2-7, with D perhaps given as TRBD1 or TRBD2 (5 bases each). V was cut by 5 bases and J by 0 bases, with 14 bases left in between. The CDR3 totals 15 residues. Per germline, CDR1 MNHEY and CDR2 SMNVEV (reference sequence).

The gene calls are TRBV28 and TRBJ1-2; D unresolved. The germline V gene has CDR1 MDHEN and CDR2 SYDVKM. The length of the CDR3 is 12 residues. Trimming cost V 10 bases and J 3 bases, with 12 bases left between them. The DNA for the CDR3 is TGTGCCACCGAAGACAACTACTATGGCTACACCTTC. This gives the protein CATEDNYYGYTF.